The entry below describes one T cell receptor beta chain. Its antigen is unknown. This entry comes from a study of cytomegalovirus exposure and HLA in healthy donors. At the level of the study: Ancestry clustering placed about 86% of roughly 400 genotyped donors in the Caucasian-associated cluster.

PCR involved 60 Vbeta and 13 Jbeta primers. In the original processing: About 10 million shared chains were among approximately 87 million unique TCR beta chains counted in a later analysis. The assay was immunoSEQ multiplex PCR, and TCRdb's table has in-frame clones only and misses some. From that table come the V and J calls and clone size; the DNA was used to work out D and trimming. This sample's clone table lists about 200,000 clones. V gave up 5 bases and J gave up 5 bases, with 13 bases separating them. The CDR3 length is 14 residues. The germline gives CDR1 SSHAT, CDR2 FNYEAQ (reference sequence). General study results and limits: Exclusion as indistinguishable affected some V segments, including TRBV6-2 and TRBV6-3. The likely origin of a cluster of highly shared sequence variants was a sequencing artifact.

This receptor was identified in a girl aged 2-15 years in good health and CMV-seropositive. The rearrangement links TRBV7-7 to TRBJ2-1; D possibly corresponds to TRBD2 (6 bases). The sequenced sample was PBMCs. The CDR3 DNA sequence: TGTGCCAGCAGCCACGGAGGGCAGAACAATGAGCAGTTCTTC. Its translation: CASSHGGQNNEQFF.